The rows below give T cell receptor beta chains drawn from one sample of a study of neoadjuvant anti-PD-1 for oral cavity cancer. The method was immunoSEQ multiplex PCR; TCRdb's version includes in-frame clones alone and lacks a portion of them. The sample comprises approximately 43,000 clones, about three quarters of which are singletons, and around 4.8% rests with the top ten. Sample: PBMCs, taken after nivolumab (anti-PD-1) treatment. Receptors were obtained from a person between 35 and 79 years old with oral cavity squamous cell carcinoma. Each CDR3 is given without its conserved first and last residue.

V gene,CDR3 protein
TRBV6-5,ASRGQPYEQY
TRBV25-1,ASSESKGAGQPQH
TRBV6-5,ASSQGDREPDTQY
TRBV11-3,ASSQPGQGNEQF
TRBV15,ATSRGQTGYGYT
TRBV10-2,ASSGTGGTNEKLF
TRBV19,ASSDGVIYNEQF
TRBV6-6,ASSYDRAISNQPQH
TRBV7-9,ASSLAGDTEAF
TRBV7-9,ASSFSVGSYNEQF
TRBV27,ASSLRSSSRQETQY
TRBV19,ASTTGEFNQPQH
TRBV19,ASSIGWGQQEQY
TRBV5-1,ASRDSGVRVLEQY
TRBV11-1,ASSLRGLPEKLF
TRBV18,ASSPGGVTEAF
TRBV4-2,ASSQARTATHYGYT
TRBV15,ATSAPDRAYQETQY
TRBV12-5,ASGSLLGTGAYNEQF
TRBV27,ASSSRQLKGETQY
TRBV28,ASSSRGTSGRKTQY
TRBV6-6,ASSYWRPETGGEQF
TRBV4-1,ASSQPGTGDGGTEAF
TRBV12-5,ASGLSLGGPNTEAF
TRBV6-5,ASSYSYRAGEQY
TRBV6-1,ASTLGGIVKTQY
TRBV5-1,ASSLPGSSTDTQY
TRBV2,ASSVRAGAVSGYT
TRBV5-6,ASSGQGQGQFNTEAF
TRBV10-1,ASSGDRSMNTEAF
TRBV9,ASSVGGLGFEQF
TRBV7-9,ASSLAGGYNEQF
TRBV2,ASTPLGSSYEQY
TRBV6-1,ASSAGAGQPQH
TRBV6-6,ASRSTGIQETQY
TRBV11-3,ASSAQGGKSTDTQY
TRBV9,ASSVDPGRVETQY
TRBV6-4,ASSASPGNSPLH
TRBV5-5,ASSLMGVSNQPQH
TRBV18,ASSQQPYNEQF
TRBV7-9,ASRRNNEKLF
TRBV29-1,SVRRSTDTQY
TRBV6-5,ASRGQGAFPLH
TRBV27,ASSSAGSTDTQY
TRBV7-7,ASSSLPILLDETGIYGYT
TRBV5-1,ASSSLAGGTYNEQF
TRBV6-1,ASTLTNQRAEQY
TRBV6-1,ASSVTGTPQETQY
TRBV19,ASGHQGVKTEAF
TRBV19,ASSFGTSGAPYEQY
TRBV5-1,ASSVEGLAPSTDTQY
TRBV10-3,AISESANYGYT
TRBV9,ASSNFGLDKGTQY
TRBV30,AWRIKVEDSPLH
TRBV7-3,ASSLGGLAGGRDIQY
TRBV5-4,ASSSIFTGAGANVLT
TRBV7-9,ASSPPGGRTDTQY
TRBV7-8,ASSLAGGREAGELF
TRBV2,ASSEVVLAGDYNEQF
TRBV5-1,ASRGTGMSYEQY